This passage covers 27 T cell receptor beta chains from one sample sequenced in a study of CD8 T cells in ankylosing spondylitis. MiXCR, applied by TCRdb to the 5' RACE reads, yields one record per CDR3 protein. The repertoire consists of roughly 130,000 distinct CDR3 sequences, with around 9.7% occurring once and the leading ten covering approximately 3.5%. The sequencing input was blood, either unsorted or a sorted T cell fraction (not recorded which). The origin of the receptors is a male donor with ankylosing spondylitis or in good health (not recorded which).

Many counts were recorded for this clonotype. V is TRBV20-1 and J is TRBJ1-2; D is undetermined. Between the trimmed V and J ends, which lost 5 bases and 6 bases, there was a span of 13 bases. CDR1 and CDR2 (germline): DFQATT, SNEGSKA (reference sequence). The CDR3 covers 12 residues. CDR3 loop: CSARPVGNGYTF. CDR3 DNA sequence: TGCAGTGCTCGCCCCGTGGGGAATGGCTACACCTTC.

The chain carries TRBV7-2 and TRBJ2-1, with 8 bases fitting TRBD2. CDR3 length equals 17 residues. CDR1 is SGHTA and CDR2 is FQGNSA in the germline V gene. The junction had 15 bases not matched to a gene; V was cut back by 5 bases and J by 6 bases. In nucleotides, the CDR3 is TGTGCCAGCAGCCCAACGCTACTAGCGGCGAGGGGCAATGAGCAGTTCTTC. Residues: CASSPTLLAARGNEQFF.

The chain is built from TRBV20-1 and TRBJ2-5; 12 nucleotides agree with TRBD2. CDR1 and CDR2 from the germline V gene are DFQATT and SNEGSKA (reference sequence). This CDR3 is built from 13 residues. J gave up 5 bases and V 5 bases, and 3 bases lay outside the gene matches. CDR3 amino acids: CSAPGTSGETQYF. The CDR3, as DNA: TGCAGTGCTCCCGGGACTAGCGGGGAGACCCAGTACTTC.

The sample holds many counts of this clonotype. This chain links TRBV7-6 with TRBJ2-5; D assignment may be TRBD1 or TRBD2 (6 bases each). Germline CDR1 SGHVS, CDR2 FNYEAQ. The CDR3 loop spans 15 amino acids. Trimming stripped 3 bases from V and 2 bases from J, with 13 bases between. CDR3 DNA sequence: TGTGCCAGCAGCTTCGGGGGACACATACAAGAGACCCAGTACTTC. Encoded protein: CASSFGGHIQETQYF.

CDR3 in amino acids: CASSLRQGGEKLFF. CDR3 coding DNA: TGTGCCAGCAGTTTGCGGCAGGGTGGAGAAAAACTGTTTTTT. This sequence joins TRBV12-3 or TRBV12-4 and TRBJ1-4; weak D call: TRBD1 (5 bases). V was pared by 3 bases and J by 8 bases, with 13 bases between. This CDR3 has 14 amino acids.

This clonotype was counted only a few times. The chain couples TRBV20-1 to TRBJ2-2; TRBD1 aligns across 9 bases. J was trimmed by 7 bases and V by 2 bases; bases with no gene match: 5. The CDR3 covers 14 residues. Germline V gene sequence: CDR1 DFQATT, CDR2 SNEGSKA (reference sequence). The CDR3 DNA reads as TGCAGTGCTAGAAACAGGGGGCATATCGGGGAGCTGTTTTTT. It specifies CSARNRGHIGELFF.

This clonotype showed up just once. One junction end does not reproduce the germline sequence, and a read error may be involved. The gene calls are TRBV20-1 and TRBJ1-5; possible D gene TRBD1, 5 bases. The CDR3 consists of 16 residues. Germline loops: CDR1 DFQATT, CDR2 SNEGSKA (reference sequence). This CDR3 reads CCARDGGTLSNQPQHF. The CDR3, as DNA: TGCTGTGCTAGAGATGGGGGGACTCTCAGCAATCAGCCCCAGCATTTT.

V and J are TRBV10-3 and TRBJ2-5; a possible D gene is TRBD2 (5 bases). V lost 0 bases, J lost 10 bases, and 9 bases lay in between. CDR3 length equals 12 residues. CDR1 is ENHRY and CDR2 is SYGVKD in the germline V gene. The CDR3 region is CAISESGRVQYF. The CDR3 DNA reads as TGTGCCATCAGTGAGTCAGGGAGAGTCCAGTACTTC.

This clonotype was counted at least ten times. This sequence joins TRBV29-1 and TRBJ2-1, with 7 nucleotides matching TRBD2. There are 15 residues in the CDR3. J was trimmed by 8 bases and V by 5 bases; bases with no gene match: 15. Germline CDR1 SQVTM, CDR2 ANQGSEA. This CDR3 reads CSVPGPSGIFDEQFF. DNA for the CDR3: TGCAGCGTTCCAGGACCCAGCGGGATATTCGATGAGCAGTTCTTC.

As concerns this clonotype: This may arise from a read error, as a much more abundant clone is one base away. The chain recombines TRBV5-1 with TRBJ2-4, with 7 bases that match TRBD2. Germline V gene lookup returns CDR1 SGHRS and CDR2 YFSETQ. The CDR3 has 17 residues. Trimming cost V 0 bases and J 7 bases; bases outside gene matches: 13. CDR3 DNA sequence: TGCGCCAGCAGCTTGGGAGGGACTACCCCCTTTTTCAACATTCAGTACTTC. Translation: CASSLGGTTPFFNIQYF.

The chain has TRBV7-2 and TRBJ1-1, with 10 bases fitting TRBD1. Trimming at V came to 4 bases and at J to 6 bases, leaving 8 bases not matched to a gene. The CDR3 has 15 amino acids. The germline gives CDR1 SGHTA, CDR2 FQGNSA. CDR3 in amino acids: CASSSDRGLFSEAFF. DNA for the CDR3: TGTGCCAGCAGCTCCGACAGGGGGCTATTCTCTGAAGCTTTCTTT.

This clonotype occurred many times. The chain uses TRBV29-1 and TRBJ2-1; no clear D. V was shortened by 1 base and J by 9 bases, with 10 bases between the two germline ends. The CDR3 spans 12 residues. Germline CDR1 reads SQVTM; CDR2 reads ANQGSEA. Here the CDR3 DNA reads TGCAGCGTTGAAGGCCCCGCGCGTGAGCAGTTCTTC. Amino acids: CSVEGPAREQFF.

This clonotype was observed many times. The chain joins TRBV20-1 to TRBJ2-5; TRBD2 aligns across 13 bases. Germline CDR1 DFQATT, CDR2 SNEGSKA (reference sequence). The CDR3 contains 18 residues. V lost 6 bases and J lost 3; bases outside the gene matches: 16. The CDR3, as DNA: TGCAGTGCCCCCCCCGGGACTAGCGGGACAACGGTAAAAGAGACCCAGTACTTC. It encodes CSAPPGTSGTTVKETQYF.

This clonotype was found a few times. Here the CDR3 reads CASSLAYGGYEQYF. CDR3 bases: TGCGCCAGCAGCTTGGCATACGGGGGCTACGAGCAGTACTTC. The chain recombines TRBV5-1 with TRBJ2-7, with D maybe TRBD2 (6 bases). Germline V CDR1 and CDR2: SGHRS, YFSETQ. The CDR3 extends over 14 amino acids. With 0 bases removed from V and 3 bases from J, the gap between germline ends came to 10 bases.

This clonotype occurred many times. V and J are TRBV20-1 and TRBJ2-1; no clear D gene. The CDR3 is 11 amino acids. The germline CDR1 and CDR2 sequences are DFQATT and SNEGSKA (reference sequence). V lost 3 bases to trimming and J lost 8 bases, with 8 bases between them. CDR3 DNA: TGCAGTGCTAGGGGCGGTTATGAGCAGTTCTTC. Its protein is CSARGGYEQFF.

This clonotype has at least ten counts. This chain uses TRBV11-2 with TRBJ2-5; 9 nucleotides line up with TRBD2. CDR1 and CDR2 from the germline V gene are SGHAT and FQNNGV. V lost 0 bases, J lost 3 bases, and 11 bases stayed unmatched. The CDR3 is 18 amino acids. The CDR3: CASSLEGSGRSGEETQYF. In DNA, the CDR3 is TGTGCCAGCAGCTTAGAGGGTAGCGGGAGATCGGGAGAAGAGACCCAGTACTTC.

This clonotype was observed a handful of times. DNA for the CDR3: TGTGCCAGCAGCTTAGTAGCAGTCACCGGGGAGCTGTTTTTT. Protein: CASSLVAVTGELFF. This chain connects TRBV7-2 to TRBJ2-2; no definite D call. This CDR3 region has 14 residues. The germline gives CDR1 SGHTA, CDR2 FQGNSA. Trimming took 1 base from V and 4 from J, leaving 7 bases between them. The full variable domain, with the rest looked up from reference TRBV7-2 and TRBJ2-2, is GAGVSQSPSNKVTEKGKDVELRCDPISGHTALYWYRQSLGQGLEFLIYFQGNSAPDKSGLPSDRFSAERTGGSVSTLTIQRTQQEDSAVYLCASSLVAVTGELFFGEGSRLTVL.

This clonotype has at least ten counts. The genes are TRBV6-5 and TRBJ2-7, with unresolved D. V was cut by 3 bases and J by 0 bases, with 6 bases left in between. Per the germline V gene, CDR1 is MNHEY and CDR2 is SVGAGI. This CDR3 comprises 13 residues. CDR3 sequence reads: CASSYPGSYEQYF. The CDR3 bases are TGTGCCAGCAGTTATCCCGGCTCCTACGAGCAGTACTTC.

This clonotype was found many times. The gene calls are TRBV6-6 and TRBJ1-6, with a tentative D call TRBD1 (5 bases). The germline CDR1 and CDR2 sequences are MNHNY and SVGAGI (reference sequence). The CDR3 consists of 12 residues. With 9 bases removed from V and 6 bases from J, the gap between germline ends came to 9 bases. The CDR3 sequence: CASLGLNSPLHF. The CDR3, as DNA: TGTGCCAGTCTGGGGCTTAATTCACCCCTCCACTTT.

This clonotype was observed many times. The chain has TRBV6-2 or TRBV6-3 and TRBJ2-3; weak D call: TRBD1 (5 bases). Germline V lookup: CDR1 MNHEY, CDR2 SVGEGT. CDR3 size: 14 residues. The V and J ends lost 6 bases and 2 bases respectively, with 12 bases between them. The CDR3 nucleotides are TGTGCCAGCAGCAAAGGACACCCCACAGATACGCAGTATTTT. Amino acids: CASSKGHPTDTQYF.

In this sample, this clonotype turned up a few times. This chain links TRBV5-1 with TRBJ2-3; 9 bases agree with TRBD2. Losses at the gene ends were 2 bases for V and 4 bases for J; bases not matched to a gene: 5. CDR3 length: 15 residues. The germline gives CDR1 SGHRS, CDR2 YFSETQ. The CDR3 DNA reads as TGCGCCAGCAGCTTTCGGCGGGAGGGGGCAGATACGCAGTATTTT. Translating gives CASSFRREGADTQYF.

In its sample, this clonotype was seen many times. The chain employs TRBV7-2 and TRBJ2-7; 8 bases are shared with TRBD1. J lost 1 base, V lost 3 bases, and 8 bases had no gene match. Looked up from germline, CDR1 is SGHTA and CDR2 is FQGNSA. The CDR3 extends over 16 amino acids. CDR3 residues: CASSLRRTGLSYEQYF. DNA for the CDR3: TGTGCCAGCAGCTTGCGAAGGACAGGGCTGTCCTACGAGCAGTACTTC. Drawing the rest from reference TRBV7-2 and TRBJ2-7, the complete variable domain is GAGVSQSPSNKVTEKGKDVELRCDPISGHTALYWYRQSLGQGLEFLIYFQGNSAPDKSGLPSDRFSAERTGGSVSTLTIQRTQQEDSAVYLCASSLRRTGLSYEQYFGPGTRLTVT.

This clonotype was observed many times. Here the CDR3 reads CSVDRTGNTGELFF. The CDR3 DNA is TGCAGCGTTGATCGGACTGGGAACACCGGGGAGCTGTTTTTT. V is TRBV29-1 and J is TRBJ2-2, with D possibly matching TRBD2 (5 bases). V was shortened by 3 bases and J by 1 base, with 9 bases between the two germline ends. The CDR3 has 14 residues. Germline V CDR1 and CDR2: SQVTM, ANQGSEA.

This clonotype was recorded many times. The chain recombines TRBV30 with TRBJ1-1; D uncertain. V lost 1 base to trimming and J lost 9 bases, with 18 bases between them. Per germline, CDR1 GTSNPN and CDR2 SVGIG (reference sequence). CDR3 size: 14 residues. CDR3 sequence reads: CAWSGRGYSGKAFF. The CDR3, as DNA: TGTGCCTGGAGTGGCCGTGGTTATTCGGGGAAAGCTTTCTTT.

The chain links TRBV29-1 to TRBJ2-7; 9 nucleotides match TRBD2. V dropped 5 bases and J dropped 1; count of bases not matched to a gene: 12. This CDR3 is 16 amino acids long. Per the germline V gene, CDR1 is SQVTM and CDR2 is ANQGSEA. CDR3 sequence reads: CSVSGFRSGSSYEQYF. The CDR3 coding sequence is TGCAGCGTTTCAGGTTTCCGTAGCGGGAGTTCCTACGAGCAGTACTTC.

The chain carries TRBV28 and TRBJ2-3, with D possibly being TRBD2 (6 bases). With 6 bases removed from V and 4 bases from J, the gap between germline ends came to 8 bases. Germline V CDR1 and CDR2: MDHEN, SYDVKM. The CDR3 covers 12 residues. CDR3 protein: CASSRRADTQYF. The CDR3 DNA follows: TGTGCCAGCAGCCGGAGGGCAGATACGCAGTATTTT.

In this sample, this clonotype turned up many times. CDR3 nucleotide sequence: TGCAGTGCTGGGCCCGCACTGAAAGAGACCCAGTACTTC. Amino acid sequence: CSAGPALKETQYF. The V gene is TRBV20-1, the J gene TRBJ2-5; D gene ambiguous. The germline V and J ends were trimmed by 5 bases and 3 bases, with 13 bases remaining between them. Germline CDR1 DFQATT, CDR2 SNEGSKA (reference sequence). The CDR3 is made up of 13 amino acids.